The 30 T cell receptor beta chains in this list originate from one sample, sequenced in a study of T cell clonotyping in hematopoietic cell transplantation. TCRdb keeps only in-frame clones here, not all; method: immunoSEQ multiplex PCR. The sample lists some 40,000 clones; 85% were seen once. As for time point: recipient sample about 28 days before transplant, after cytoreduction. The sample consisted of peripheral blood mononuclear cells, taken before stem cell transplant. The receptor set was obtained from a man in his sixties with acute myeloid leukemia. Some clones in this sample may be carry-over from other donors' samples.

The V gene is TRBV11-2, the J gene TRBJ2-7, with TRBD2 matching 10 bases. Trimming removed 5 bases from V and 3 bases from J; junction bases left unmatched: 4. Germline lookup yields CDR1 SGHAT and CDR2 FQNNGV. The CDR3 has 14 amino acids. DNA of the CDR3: TGTGCCAGCAGCGTCACTAGCGGGGACTACGAGCAGTACTTC. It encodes CASSVTSGDYEQYF.

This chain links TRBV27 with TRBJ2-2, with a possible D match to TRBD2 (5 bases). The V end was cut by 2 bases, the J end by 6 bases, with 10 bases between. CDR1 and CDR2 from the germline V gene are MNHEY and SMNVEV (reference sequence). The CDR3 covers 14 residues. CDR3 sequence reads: CASSLTLGAGELFF. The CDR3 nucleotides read TGTGCCAGCAGTTTAACCCTCGGGGCCGGGGAGCTGTTTTTT.

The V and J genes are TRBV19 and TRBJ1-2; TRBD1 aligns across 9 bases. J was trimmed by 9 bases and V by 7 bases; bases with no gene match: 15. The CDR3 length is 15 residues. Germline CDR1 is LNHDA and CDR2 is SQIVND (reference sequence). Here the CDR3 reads CASIGQGKAGISYTF. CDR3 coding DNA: TGTGCCAGTATCGGACAGGGGAAGGCCGGGATCAGCTACACCTTC. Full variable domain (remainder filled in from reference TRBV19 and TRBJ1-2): DGGITQSPKYLFRKEGQNVTLSCEQNLNHDAMYWYRQDPGQGLRLIYYSQIVNDFQKGDIAEGYSVSREKKESFPLTVTSAQKNPTAFYLCASIGQGKAGISYTFGSGTRLTVV.

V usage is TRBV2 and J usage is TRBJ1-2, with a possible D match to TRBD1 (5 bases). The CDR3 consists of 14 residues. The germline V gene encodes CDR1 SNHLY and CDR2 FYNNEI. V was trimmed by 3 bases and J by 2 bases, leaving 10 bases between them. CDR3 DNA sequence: TGTGCCAGCAGTGAGACGGACAACAACTATGGCTACACCTTC. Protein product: CASSETDNNYGYTF.

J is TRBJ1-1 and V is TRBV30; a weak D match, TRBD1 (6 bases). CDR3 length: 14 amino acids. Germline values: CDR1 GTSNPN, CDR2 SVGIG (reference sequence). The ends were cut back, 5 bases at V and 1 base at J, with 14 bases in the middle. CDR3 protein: CAWATGFANTEAFF. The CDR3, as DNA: TGTGCCTGGGCAACAGGGTTTGCGAACACTGAAGCTTTCTTT. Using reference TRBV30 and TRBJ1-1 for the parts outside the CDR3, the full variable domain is SQTIHQWPATLVQPVGSPLSLECTVEGTSNPNLYWYRQAAGRGLQLLFYSVGIGQISSEVPQNLSASRPQDRQFILSSKKLLLSDSGFYLCAWATGFANTEAFFGQGTRLTVV.

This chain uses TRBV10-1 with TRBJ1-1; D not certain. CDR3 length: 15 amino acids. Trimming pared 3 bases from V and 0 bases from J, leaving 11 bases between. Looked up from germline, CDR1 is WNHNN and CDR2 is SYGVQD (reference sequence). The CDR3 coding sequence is TGCGCCAGCAGTGACGGAAACCTAATGAACACTGAAGCTTTCTTT. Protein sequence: CASSDGNLMNTEAFF.

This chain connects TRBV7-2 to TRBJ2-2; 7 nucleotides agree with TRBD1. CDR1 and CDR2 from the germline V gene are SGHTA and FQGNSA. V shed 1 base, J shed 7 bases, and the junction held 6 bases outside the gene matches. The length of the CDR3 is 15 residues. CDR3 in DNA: TGTGCCAGCAGCTTAGGGTACAGGGACAGCGGGGAGCTGTTTTTT. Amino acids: CASSLGYRDSGELFF.

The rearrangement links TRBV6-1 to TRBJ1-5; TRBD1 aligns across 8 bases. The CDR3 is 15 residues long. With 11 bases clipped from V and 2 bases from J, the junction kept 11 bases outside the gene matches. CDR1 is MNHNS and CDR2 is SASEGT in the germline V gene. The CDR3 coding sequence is TGTGCCGAAGGGCCTGAGACAGGGGGCAATCAGCCCCAGCATTTT. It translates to CAEGPETGGNQPQHF.

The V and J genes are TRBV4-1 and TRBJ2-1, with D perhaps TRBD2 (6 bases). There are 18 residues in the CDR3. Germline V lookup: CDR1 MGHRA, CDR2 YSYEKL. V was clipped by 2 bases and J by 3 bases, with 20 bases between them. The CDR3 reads CASSQITYQTSLYNEQFF. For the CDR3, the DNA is TGCGCCAGCAGCCAAATAACTTACCAGACTAGTCTCTACAATGAGCAGTTCTTC.

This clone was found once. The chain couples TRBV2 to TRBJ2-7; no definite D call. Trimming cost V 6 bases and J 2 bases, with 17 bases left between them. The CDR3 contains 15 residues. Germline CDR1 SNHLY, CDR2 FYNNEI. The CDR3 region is CASRAQVQVTYEQYF. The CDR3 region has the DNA TGTGCCAGCAGAGCTCAAGTCCAGGTAACCTACGAGCAGTACTTC.

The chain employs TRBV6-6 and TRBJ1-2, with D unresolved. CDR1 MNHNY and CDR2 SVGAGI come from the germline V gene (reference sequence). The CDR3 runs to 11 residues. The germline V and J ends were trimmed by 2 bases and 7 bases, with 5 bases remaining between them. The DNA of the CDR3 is TGTGCCAGCAGTTACAAGCGTGGCTACACCTTC. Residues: CASSYKRGYTF.

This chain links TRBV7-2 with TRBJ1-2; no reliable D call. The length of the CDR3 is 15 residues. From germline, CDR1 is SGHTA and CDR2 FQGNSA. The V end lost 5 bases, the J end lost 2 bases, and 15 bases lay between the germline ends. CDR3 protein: CASSQGVSANYGYTF. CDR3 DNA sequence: TGTGCCAGCAGCCAAGGAGTTTCTGCGAACTATGGCTACACCTTC.

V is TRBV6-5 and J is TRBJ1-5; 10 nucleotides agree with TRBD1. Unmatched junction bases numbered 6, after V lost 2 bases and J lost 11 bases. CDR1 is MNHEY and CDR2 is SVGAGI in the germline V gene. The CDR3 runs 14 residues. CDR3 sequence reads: CASSYQSGQGAQHF. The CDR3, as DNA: TGTGCCAGCAGTTACCAATCAGGACAGGGGGCCCAGCATTTT.

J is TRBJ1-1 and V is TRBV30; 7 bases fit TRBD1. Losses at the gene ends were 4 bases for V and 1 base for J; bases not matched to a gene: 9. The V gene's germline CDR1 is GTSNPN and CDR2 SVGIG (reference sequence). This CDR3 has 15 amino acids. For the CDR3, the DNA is TGTGCCTGGACCCACAGGGGTCGTTGGAACACTGAAGCTTTCTTT. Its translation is CAWTHRGRWNTEAFF.

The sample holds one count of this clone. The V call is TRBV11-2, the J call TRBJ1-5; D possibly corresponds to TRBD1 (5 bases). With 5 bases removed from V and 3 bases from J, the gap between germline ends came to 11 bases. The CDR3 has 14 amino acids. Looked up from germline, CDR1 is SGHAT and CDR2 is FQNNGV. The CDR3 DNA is TGTGCCAGCAGCATACGGACAATCAATCAGCCCCAGCATTTT. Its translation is CASSIRTINQPQHF. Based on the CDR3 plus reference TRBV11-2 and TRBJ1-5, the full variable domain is EAGVAQSPRYKIIEKRQSVAFWCNPISGHATLYWYQQILGQGPKLLIQFQNNGVVDDSQLPKDRFSAERLKGVDSTLKIQPAKLEDSAVYLCASSIRTINQPQHFGDGTRLSIL.

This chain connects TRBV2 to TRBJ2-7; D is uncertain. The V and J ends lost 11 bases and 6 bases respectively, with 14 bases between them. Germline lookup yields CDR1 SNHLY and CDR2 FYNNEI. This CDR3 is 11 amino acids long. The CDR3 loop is CAGNSAAEQYF. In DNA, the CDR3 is TGTGCCGGCAACTCAGCCGCCGAGCAGTACTTC.

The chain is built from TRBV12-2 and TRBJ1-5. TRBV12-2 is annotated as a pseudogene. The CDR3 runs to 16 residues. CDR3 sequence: CASRLAARVEEEPQHF. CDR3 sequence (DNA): TGTGCAAGTCGCTTAGCGGCCAGGGTCGAGGAGGAGCCCCAGCATTTT.

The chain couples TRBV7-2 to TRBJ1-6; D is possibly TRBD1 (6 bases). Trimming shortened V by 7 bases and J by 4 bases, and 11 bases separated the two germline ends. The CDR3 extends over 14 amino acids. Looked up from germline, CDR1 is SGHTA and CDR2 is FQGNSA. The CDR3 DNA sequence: TGTGCCAGCACCGGAGGGGGGTATAATTCACCCCTCCACTTT. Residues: CASTGGGYNSPLHF.

This chain's CDR3 is CASSLALRDNPVRGYTF. The DNA for the CDR3 is TGTGCCAGCAGCTTAGCGCTGAGGGACAATCCTGTGCGTGGCTACACCTTC. The genes are TRBV7-2 and TRBJ1-2; D might be TRBD1 (6 bases). Trimming left V 0 bases short and J 7 bases short, with 21 bases between. Germline CDR1 reads SGHTA; CDR2 reads FQGNSA. This CDR3 has 17 amino acids.

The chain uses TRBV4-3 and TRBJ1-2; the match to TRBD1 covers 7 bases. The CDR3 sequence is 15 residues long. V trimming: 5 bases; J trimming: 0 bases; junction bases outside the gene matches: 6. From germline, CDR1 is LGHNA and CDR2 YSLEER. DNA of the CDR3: TGCGCCAGCAGCAAAGGACAGGCCTCTAACTATGGCTACACCTTC. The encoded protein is CASSKGQASNYGYTF.

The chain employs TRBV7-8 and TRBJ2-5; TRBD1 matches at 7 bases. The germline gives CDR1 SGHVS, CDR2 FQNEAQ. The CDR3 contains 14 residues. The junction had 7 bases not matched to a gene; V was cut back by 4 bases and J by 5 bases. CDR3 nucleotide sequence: TGTGCCAGCAGCTACCAGACAGGGCGGGAGACCCAGTACTTC. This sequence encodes CASSYQTGRETQYF.

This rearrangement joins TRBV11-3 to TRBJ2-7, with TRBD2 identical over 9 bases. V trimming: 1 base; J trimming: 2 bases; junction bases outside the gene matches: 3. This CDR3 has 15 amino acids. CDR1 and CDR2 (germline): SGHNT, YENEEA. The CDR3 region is CASSLGASGTYEQYF. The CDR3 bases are TGTGCCAGCAGCTTAGGGGCTAGCGGGACCTACGAGCAGTACTTC.

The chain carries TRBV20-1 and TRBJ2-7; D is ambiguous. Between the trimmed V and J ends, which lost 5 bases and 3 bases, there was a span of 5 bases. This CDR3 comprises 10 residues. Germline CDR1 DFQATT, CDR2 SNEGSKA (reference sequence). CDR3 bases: TGCAGTGCTGTAAGCTACGAGCAGTACTTC. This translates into CSAVSYEQYF.

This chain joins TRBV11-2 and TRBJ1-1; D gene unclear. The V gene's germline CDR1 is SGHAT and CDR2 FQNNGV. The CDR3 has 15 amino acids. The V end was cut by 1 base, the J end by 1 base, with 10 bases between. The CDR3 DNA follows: TGTGCCAGCAGCTTAGTCCCGGGTACGAACACTGAAGCTTTCTTT. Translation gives CASSLVPGTNTEAFF.

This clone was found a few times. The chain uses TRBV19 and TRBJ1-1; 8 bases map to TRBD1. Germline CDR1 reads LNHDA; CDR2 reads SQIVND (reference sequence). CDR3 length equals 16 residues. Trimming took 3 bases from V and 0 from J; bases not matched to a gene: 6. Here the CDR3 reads CASSIPTGVMNTEAFF. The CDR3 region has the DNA TGTGCCAGTAGTATCCCGACAGGGGTCATGAACACTGAAGCTTTCTTT.

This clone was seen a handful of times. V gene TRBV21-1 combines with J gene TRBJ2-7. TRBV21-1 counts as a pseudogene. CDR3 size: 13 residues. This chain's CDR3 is CASSKQGSYEQYF. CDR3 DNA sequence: TGTGCCAGCAGCAAACAAGGGTCCTACGAGCAGTACTTC.

Here the CDR3 reads CASSLVFGVGTYEQYF. CDR3 DNA: TGCGCCAGCAGCTTGGTCTTCGGGGTGGGGACCTACGAGCAGTACTTC. This chain uses TRBV5-1 with TRBJ2-7, with D maybe TRBD2 (5 bases). This CDR3 is built from 16 residues. Trimming stripped 0 bases from V and 2 bases from J, with 15 bases between. Germline lookup yields CDR1 SGHRS and CDR2 YFSETQ. Variable domain in full (rest from reference TRBV5-1 and TRBJ2-7): KAGVTQTPRYLIKTRGQQVTLSCSPISGHRSVSWYQQTPGQGLQFLFEYFSETQRNKGNFPGRFSGRQFSNSRSEMNVSTLELGDSALYLCASSLVFGVGTYEQYFGPGTRLTVT.

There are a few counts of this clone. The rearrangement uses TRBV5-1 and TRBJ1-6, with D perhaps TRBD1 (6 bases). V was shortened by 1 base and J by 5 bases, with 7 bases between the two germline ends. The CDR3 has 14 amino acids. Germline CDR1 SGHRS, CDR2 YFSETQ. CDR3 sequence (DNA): TGCGCCAGCAGCTTGTACAGGGATAATTCACCCCTCCACTTT. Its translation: CASSLYRDNSPLHF.

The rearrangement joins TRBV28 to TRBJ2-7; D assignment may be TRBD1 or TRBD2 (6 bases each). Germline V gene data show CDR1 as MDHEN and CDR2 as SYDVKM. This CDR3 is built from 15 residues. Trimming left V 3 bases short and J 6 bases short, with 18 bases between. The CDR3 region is CASSLGGGTRAEQYF. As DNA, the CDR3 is TGTGCCAGCAGTTTGGGAGGAGGGACACGGGCCGAGCAGTACTTC.

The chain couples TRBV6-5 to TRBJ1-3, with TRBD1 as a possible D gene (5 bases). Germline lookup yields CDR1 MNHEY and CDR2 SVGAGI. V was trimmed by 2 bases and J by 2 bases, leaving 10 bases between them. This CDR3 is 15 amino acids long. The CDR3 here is CASSYDPGTGNTIYF. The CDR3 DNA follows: TGTGCCAGCAGTTACGACCCAGGGACTGGAAACACCATATATTTT.